This T cell receptor beta chain was identified during a study of T cell changes during pregnancy in multiple sclerosis. Method: immunoSEQ multiplex PCR; TCRdb's copy keeps in-frame clones and lacks some. The sample lists roughly 60,000 clones; roughly 92% were seen once. CDR3 length equals 18 residues. Germline V gene sequence: CDR1 SGHAT, CDR2 FQNNGV. V shed 1 base and J 2 bases; nucleotides not matched to a gene: 8. This TCR derives from a female donor with multiple sclerosis, enrolled in a pregnancy study. Sequenced material: peripheral blood, taken in the second trimester of pregnancy. The chain has TRBV11-2 and TRBJ1-2; 12 bases agree with TRBD1. The CDR3 loop is CASSLGPGTGGPNYGYTF. CDR3 DNA sequence: TGTGCCAGCAGCTTAGGGCCCGGGACAGGGGGCCCAAACTATGGCTACACCTTC. The full variable domain, completed using reference TRBV11-2 and TRBJ1-2, is EAGVAQSPRYKIIEKRQSVAFWCNPISGHATLYWYQQILGQGPKLLIQFQNNGVVDDSQLPKDRFSAERLKGVDSTLKIQPAKLEDSAVYLCASSLGPGTGGPNYGYTFGSGTRLTVV.